This entry lists 11 T cell receptor beta chains sequenced from one sample in a study of shared clonotypes between healthy human individuals. The repertoire was sequenced with immunoSEQ multiplex PCR; TCRdb's copy has only in-frame clones and lacks some. The data hold about 690,000 clones, with around 91% observed a single time. The sequencing sample was made of memory CD8+ T cells from PBMCs. Subset specified: CD45RO+ cells pooled with CCR7-negative TemRA cells. These receptors originate from a young man in good health. Some clones in this sample may be carry-over from other donors' samples.

This chain links TRBV7-9 with TRBJ2-7; D tentatively fits TRBD1 or TRBD2 (6 bases each). Germline V lookup: CDR1 SEHNR, CDR2 FQNEAQ (reference sequence). Deletions cut 4 bases from V and 3 bases from J, with 19 bases between. This CDR3 is built from 16 residues. CDR3 protein: CASSSPEGGRIYEQYF. CDR3 DNA sequence: TGTGCCAGCAGCTCCCCTGAGGGGGGTAGGATCTACGAGCAGTACTTC.

CDR3 loop: CASNPSPGVMHEQYF. The CDR3 DNA follows: TGTGCCAGCAATCCCTCCCCGGGGGTAATGCACGAGCAGTACTTC. The chain employs TRBV6-5 and TRBJ2-7; D may be TRBD2 (6 bases). CDR1 is MNHEY, CDR2 SVGAGI, per germline. This CDR3 region has 15 residues. With 7 bases removed from V and 5 bases from J, the gap between germline ends came to 21 bases.

This chain links TRBV4-3 with TRBJ2-2; D not resolved. V lost 0 bases and J 6 bases, leaving 5 bases between the germline ends. The CDR3 covers 13 residues. Germline CDR1 and CDR2: LGHNA and YSLEER. CDR3 DNA sequence: TGCGCCAGCAGCCAAGACCGGTCCGGGGAGCTGTTTTTT. Protein: CASSQDRSGELFF.

The chain is built from TRBV5-6 and TRBJ2-7; D gene ambiguous. CDR1 and CDR2 from the germline V gene are SGHDT and YYEEEE. Trimming cost V 0 bases and J 7 bases, with 11 bases left between them. The CDR3 loop spans 13 amino acids. In DNA form, the CDR3 reads TGTGCCAGCAGCTTGGATCTTCACAGAGAGCAGTACTTC. It is translated as CASSLDLHREQYF.

The chain links TRBV4-1 to TRBJ2-7, with D hard to call. The CDR3 extends over 15 amino acids. Germline values: CDR1 MGHRA, CDR2 YSYEKL. V dropped 5 bases and J dropped 0 bases, with 14 bases sitting between them. The CDR3 bases are TGCGCCAGCAGCGGTCGCACAGCTACCTCCTACGAGCAGTACTTC. It translates to CASSGRTATSYEQYF.

This clone has a single count. V gene TRBV11-2 combines with J gene TRBJ2-1, with a possible D match to TRBD1 (6 bases). Germline values: CDR1 SGHAT, CDR2 FQNNGV. The germline V and J ends were trimmed by 3 bases and 7 bases, with 16 bases remaining between them. CDR3 length: 15 amino acids. DNA for the CDR3: TGTGCCAGCAGCTTTGCCAGGGGCTTGTGGAATGAGCAGTTCTTC. Translated, it gives CASSFARGLWNEQFF. The entire variable domain, with the rest obtained from reference TRBV11-2 and TRBJ2-1, is as follows: EAGVAQSPRYKIIEKRQSVAFWCNPISGHATLYWYQQILGQGPKLLIQFQNNGVVDDSQLPKDRFSAERLKGVDSTLKIQPAKLEDSAVYLCASSFARGLWNEQFFGPGTRLTVL.

The CDR3 reads CASSPRLAGEVTDTQYF. CDR3 in DNA: TGCGCCAGCAGCCCCCGGTTAGCGGGAGAGGTGACAGATACGCAGTATTTT. The V call is TRBV4-3, the J call TRBJ2-3, with 9 bases lining up with TRBD2. The CDR3 is 17 residues long. Germline CDR1 LGHNA, CDR2 YSLEER. The J segment lost 3 bases and the V segment lost 4 bases, leaving 11 bases of the junction unmatched.

The V and J genes are TRBV13 and TRBJ1-1; 9 nucleotides agree with TRBD1. The CDR3 length is 15 residues. Germline values: CDR1 PRHDT, CDR2 FYEKMQ (reference sequence). Trimming removed 4 bases from V and 4 bases from J; junction bases left unmatched: 7. As DNA, the CDR3 is TGTGCCAGCAGCTCTAGACAGGGGGAGGCCACTGAAGCTTTCTTT. Its protein is CASSSRQGEATEAFF.

The chain uses TRBV6-5 and TRBJ1-1; a weak D match, TRBD1 (5 bases). V lost 10 bases and J lost 1, with 16 bases in between. Germline assignment: CDR1 MNHEY and CDR2 SVGAGI. The CDR3 totals 14 residues. The CDR3 DNA reads TGTGCCACCAGACCGGGACTGACGAACACTGAAGCTTTCTTT. It specifies CATRPGLTNTEAFF.

This chain connects TRBV5-1 to TRBJ2-3, with TRBD2 identical over 8 bases. This CDR3 has 17 amino acids. Germline CDR1 is SGHRS and CDR2 is YFSETQ. After removal of 4 bases from V and 1 base from J, the junction contained 11 bases not matched to a gene. CDR3 DNA: TGCGCCAGCAGCCCCTCCAAGCGGGAGAGGGGCACAGATACGCAGTATTTT. Protein sequence: CASSPSKRERGTDTQYF.

CDR3 in DNA: TGTGCCAGCAGACCTTGGACAGCCTCCTACGAGCAGTACTTC. This translates into CASRPWTASYEQYF. J is TRBJ2-7 and V is TRBV28, with D possibly TRBD1 on 6 matching bases. Trimming pared 6 bases from V and 0 bases from J, leaving 12 bases between. Per germline, CDR1 MDHEN and CDR2 SYDVKM. The CDR3 consists of 14 residues.